This T cell receptor beta chain was sequenced for a study of blood T cells in healthy people across ages. Regarding the study as a whole: Per million T cells, TCR beta diversity dropped about linearly as age rose. The study found more naive CD4+ cells and higher diversity in long-lived than aged donors.

A sample-barcoded 5' primer and a J-beta primer mix were used in a second PCR of roughly 6 to 11 cycles. Each cDNA molecule received a tag from a template-switch adaptor that had 12 random nucleotides. There were at least 2.5 million CDR3-containing paired-end reads obtained from each sample. TCRdb passed the 5' RACE reads through MiXCR, listing each CDR3 protein once. The data show 1,500,000 or so distinct CDR3 sequences, with about 42% seen just once and under 5% held by the top ten. A remark on this clonotype: The antigen remains unidentified.

The CDR3 consists of 17 residues. The ends were cut back, 1 base at V and 4 bases at J, with 17 bases in the middle. CDR1 and CDR2 from the germline V gene are LGHNA and YSLEER. The receptor's source is a woman in her late teens or twenties in good health. What was sequenced was blood. V usage is TRBV4-3 and J usage is TRBJ1-3; maybe TRBD1 (6 bases). CDR3 residues: CASSQGPLQGPGNTIYF. DNA for the CDR3: TGCGCCAGCAGCCAAGGGCCCTTACAGGGCCCCGGAAACACCATATATTTT.